This TCR beta chain is from a study of T-cell reconstitution after alpha-beta-depleted transplantation in children. Unmatched junction bases numbered 7, after V lost 7 bases and J lost 3 bases. The CDR3 spans 15 residues. Germline V CDR1 and CDR2: MNHNS, SASEGT. Unique molecular identifiers were used to barcode this TCRbeta library. TCRdb re-analysed the PCR reads in MiXCR, keeping a single row per CDR3 protein. Among approximately 400,000 distinct CDR3 sequences, roughly 10% were seen once, and the ten largest hold 4.5% to 7%. This chain connects TRBV6-1 to TRBJ1-2; 11 bases are shared with TRBD1. This clonotype originated in a human donor who donated a stem cell graft to a child with acute myeloid leukemia. The sequences come from PBMCs from the stem cell graft donor, collected from the stem cell graft. The CDR3 loop reads CASIRTGGAYYGYTF. Written as DNA, the CDR3 is TGTGCCAGCATCCGGACAGGGGGCGCATACTATGGCTACACCTTC.